Each of the 28 T cell receptor beta chains below was sequenced from the same sample in a study of a mutant IDH1 vaccine in newly diagnosed glioma. The protocol was immunoSEQ multiplex PCR, while the TCRdb copy is restricted to in-frame clones and leaves out a portion. The sample lists 65,000 to 70,000 clones, 86% occurring once. Specified time point: baseline, week 1 (first vaccination visit). The treatment: pre-vaccination baseline after standard-of-care therapy. The sample here was PBMCs, taken from a glioma patient treated with radiotherapy, temozolomide or both. Source of these receptors: a man aged 25-45 years with glioma.

The V call is TRBV4-1, the J call TRBJ2-5, with D uncertain. In germline, CDR1 is MGHRA, CDR2 YSYEKL. The CDR3 has 14 amino acids. Trimming removed 3 bases from V and 5 bases from J, with 13 bases in between. CDR3 protein: CASSQRTGTETQYF. The CDR3, as DNA: TGCGCCAGCAGCCAGAGGACCGGTACGGAGACCCAGTACTTC.

This sequence joins TRBV4-1 and TRBJ2-1; weak D call: TRBD1 (6 bases). The germline V and J ends were trimmed by 2 bases and 2 bases, with 16 bases remaining between them. CDR1 is MGHRA, CDR2 YSYEKL, per germline. This CDR3 has 17 amino acids. In DNA form, the CDR3 reads TGCGCCAGCAGCCAAACAATCAACAGGGTCGCCTACAATGAGCAGTTCTTC. Amino acids: CASSQTINRVAYNEQFF.

The chain carries TRBV5-1 and TRBJ2-7, with unresolved D. Trimming took 5 bases from V and 2 from J, leaving 8 bases between them. Germline V CDR1 and CDR2: SGHRS, YFSETQ. The CDR3 has 12 amino acids. Here the CDR3 DNA reads TGCGCCAGCAGTAAGACGGCCTACGAGCAGTACTTC. Amino acid sequence: CASSKTAYEQYF. Combining the CDR3 with reference TRBV5-1 and TRBJ2-7 gives the whole variable domain KAGVTQTPRYLIKTRGQQVTLSCSPISGHRSVSWYQQTPGQGLQFLFEYFSETQRNKGNFPGRFSGRQFSNSRSEMNVSTLELGDSALYLCASSKTAYEQYFGPGTRLTVT.

The chain couples TRBV28 to TRBJ1-1; D perhaps matches TRBD1 (5 bases). The ends were cut back, 5 bases at V and 8 bases at J, with 9 bases in the middle. CDR3 length equals 11 residues. The germline CDR1 and CDR2 sequences are MDHEN and SYDVKM. The CDR3 DNA sequence: TGTGCCAGCAGTGACAGAATAGAAGCTTTCTTT. The encoded protein is CASSDRIEAFF.

DNA for the CDR3: TGTGCCAGCAGCTCCCTTTGGGGGGGAGACAATGAGCAGTTCTTC. Encoded protein: CASSSLWGGDNEQFF. J is TRBJ2-1 and V is TRBV7-2, with 7 bases aligning to TRBD2. This CDR3 region has 15 residues. V lost 4 bases, J lost 5 bases, and 8 bases stayed unmatched. Germline CDR1 is SGHTA and CDR2 is FQGNSA.

The chain carries TRBV7-2 and TRBJ2-7, with a possible D match to TRBD1 (5 bases). This CDR3 region has 17 residues. Per germline, CDR1 SGHTA and CDR2 FQGNSA. V lost 6 bases and J 3 bases, leaving 24 bases between the germline ends. CDR3 sequence: CASSYRRMAGLDYEQYF. The CDR3 coding sequence is TGTGCCAGCAGTTATCGTCGGATGGCAGGGCTGGACTACGAGCAGTACTTC.

V is TRBV2 and J is TRBJ1-1; possible D gene TRBD1, 5 bases. Germline CDR1 and CDR2: SNHLY and FYNNEI. The length of the CDR3 is 13 residues. Trimming took off 4 bases at V and 0 bases at J, with 6 bases between the two ends. CDR3 sequence (DNA): TGTGCCAGCAGTGGACAGATGAACACTGAAGCTTTCTTT. This sequence encodes CASSGQMNTEAFF.

This clone was seen a handful of times. This chain joins TRBV7-9 and TRBJ1-5; no clear D gene. Trimming stripped 2 bases from V and 4 bases from J, with 9 bases between. The CDR3 is 14 residues long. CDR1 and CDR2 from the germline V gene are SEHNR and FQNEAQ (reference sequence). CDR3 nucleotide sequence: TGTGCCAGCAGCTTATTTGGGGAGAATCAGCCCCAGCATTTT. Translated: CASSLFGENQPQHF.

This chain uses TRBV14 with TRBJ2-1; D is possibly TRBD1 (5 bases). This CDR3 is 20 amino acids long. Germline lookup yields CDR1 SGHDN and CDR2 FVKESK. V lost 2 bases and J 0 bases, leaving 23 bases between the germline ends. The CDR3 is CASSQWLWGRAPTSYNEQFF. CDR3 nucleotide sequence: TGTGCCAGCAGCCAATGGTTGTGGGGCAGGGCGCCAACCTCCTACAATGAGCAGTTCTTC.

This chain joins TRBV6-4 and TRBJ2-1, with 8 positions matching TRBD2. V shed 4 bases, J shed 3 bases, and the junction held 2 bases outside the gene matches. The CDR3 loop spans 14 amino acids. CDR1 and CDR2 from the germline V gene are MRHNA and SNTAGT. The CDR3 spells CASSAGTSYNEQFF. CDR3 DNA sequence: TGTGCCAGCAGTGCCGGGACTAGCTACAATGAGCAGTTCTTC.

J is TRBJ2-7 and V is TRBV15; 7 bases line up with TRBD1. V lost 0 bases to trimming and J lost 3 bases; unmatched junction nucleotides: 2. Germline CDR1 reads LNHNV; CDR2 reads YYDKDF (reference sequence). This CDR3 has 14 residues. The chain's CDR3 is CATSREAGGYEQYF. CDR3 nucleotide sequence: TGTGCCACCAGCAGAGAGGCAGGGGGCTACGAGCAGTACTTC.

V and J are TRBV11-1 and TRBJ2-3; 7 nucleotides match TRBD1. The CDR3 extends over 13 amino acids. V shed 7 bases, J shed 5 bases, and the junction held 6 bases outside the gene matches. Germline V lookup: CDR1 SGHAT, CDR2 FQDESV (reference sequence). The CDR3 nucleotides are TGTGCCAGCACCCCCGACAGGGAAGATACGCAGTATTTT. This translates into CASTPDREDTQYF.

The genes are TRBV18 and TRBJ2-5, with D uncertain. The V gene's germline CDR1 is KGHSH and CDR2 LQKENI. The CDR3 has 13 residues. The V and J ends lost 3 bases and 4 bases respectively, with 9 bases between them. The CDR3 coding sequence is TGTGCCAGCTCACCCGGGCCGGCAGAGACCCAGTACTTC. Translating it yields CASSPGPAETQYF. The whole variable domain, filled in from reference TRBV18 and TRBJ2-5, reads NAGVMQNPRHLVRRRGQEARLRCSPMKGHSHVYWYRQLPEEGLKFMVYLQKENIIDESGMPKERFSAEFPKEGPSILRIQQVVRGDSAAYFCASSPGPAETQYFGPGTRLLVL.

The chain carries TRBV9 and TRBJ2-3, with TRBD1 matching 9 bases. The CDR3 sequence is 15 residues long. Germline-derived CDR1 and CDR2 are SGDLS and YYNGEE. The V and J ends lost 3 bases and 2 bases, in that order; junction bases with no gene match: 4. As DNA, the CDR3 is TGTGCCAGCAGCGAGGACAGGGGCCTCACAGATACGCAGTATTTT. Translating it yields CASSEDRGLTDTQYF.

The chain uses TRBV9 and TRBJ2-7; 8 bases agree with TRBD1. V shed 0 bases, J shed 1 base, and the junction held 6 bases outside the gene matches. The germline gives CDR1 SGDLS, CDR2 YYNGEE. This CDR3 comprises 16 residues. CDR3 amino acids: CASSVGGQGYSYEQYF. The CDR3 nucleotides are TGTGCCAGCAGCGTAGGTGGACAGGGATATTCCTACGAGCAGTACTTC.

This chain links TRBV5-5 with TRBJ2-6; D is uncertain. CDR1 is SGHKS and CDR2 is YYEKEE in the germline V gene (reference sequence). CDR3 size: 14 residues. The V end lost 6 bases, the J end lost 1 base, and 8 bases lay between the germline ends. CDR3 nucleotides: TGTGCCAGCATCCCGACTTCTGGGGCCAACGTCCTGACTTTC. Residues: CASIPTSGANVLTF. The full variable domain, in which reference TRBV5-5 and TRBJ2-6 provide the parts outside the CDR3, is DAGVTQSPTHLIKTRGQQVTLRCSPISGHKSVSWYQQVLGQGPQFIFQYYEKEERGRGNFPDRFSARQFPNYSSELNVNALLLGDSALYLCASIPTSGANVLTFGAGSRLTVL.

The chain recombines TRBV4-1 with TRBJ1-1, with D possibly TRBD1 on 5 matching bases. The V and J ends lost 0 bases and 6 bases respectively, with 14 bases between them. This CDR3 is built from 15 residues. Germline CDR1 reads MGHRA; CDR2 reads YSYEKL. CDR3 nucleotide sequence: TGCGCCAGCAGCCAAGAAGCGGGGGACCTAGCTGAAGCTTTCTTT. Translated: CASSQEAGDLAEAFF.

The V gene is TRBV28, the J gene TRBJ2-7; perhaps TRBD1 as D (5 bases). The ends were cut back, 6 bases at V and 3 bases at J, with 9 bases in the middle. Germline CDR1 is MDHEN and CDR2 is SYDVKM. The CDR3 totals 12 residues. Written as DNA, the CDR3 is TGTGCCAGCAGGGACCAGGGCTACGAGCAGTACTTC. This gives the protein CASRDQGYEQYF.

The rearrangement uses TRBV7-9 and TRBJ2-5; D remains unclear. Germline V gene lookup returns CDR1 SEHNR and CDR2 FQNEAQ (reference sequence). The CDR3 is made up of 13 amino acids. Trimming removed 2 bases at V and 1 base at J, with 5 bases between. CDR3 DNA sequence: TGTGCCAGCAGCTTAAACAGCCAAGAGACCCAGTACTTC. This encodes CASSLNSQETQYF.

This clone was observed once. The genes are TRBV5-1 and TRBJ1-4; D gene uncertain. Germline V CDR1 and CDR2: SGHRS, YFSETQ. The CDR3 extends over 13 amino acids. V lost 0 bases, J lost 6 bases, and 6 bases lay in between. The CDR3 region has the DNA TGCGCCAGCAGCTTGGGACCTTATGAAAAACTGTTTTTT. This sequence encodes CASSLGPYEKLFF.

The rearrangement links TRBV27 to TRBJ2-1, with D possibly matching TRBD1 (6 bases). This CDR3 has 16 amino acids. Deletions cut 5 bases from V and 2 bases from J, with 16 bases between. CDR1 MNHEY and CDR2 SMNVEV come from the germline V gene (reference sequence). The CDR3 here is CASSPTGFYTYNEQFF. As DNA, the CDR3 is TGTGCCAGCAGTCCAACAGGGTTTTATACCTACAATGAGCAGTTCTTC.

The chain recombines TRBV27 with TRBJ1-2; 8 nucleotides match TRBD1. The V segment lost 6 bases and the J segment 4 bases; nucleotides outside the gene matches: 7. The CDR3 covers 14 residues. Per the germline V gene, CDR1 is MNHEY and CDR2 is SMNVEV (reference sequence). Here the CDR3 DNA reads TGTGCCAGCAGACGGACAGGGACTGGCTATGGCTACACCTTC. Amino acids: CASRRTGTGYGYTF.

This clone was seen just once. The chain recombines TRBV29-1 with TRBJ1-3; D is unclear. V lost 1 base, J lost 6 bases, and 4 bases lay in between. Germline V gene lookup returns CDR1 SQVTM and CDR2 ANQGSEA. The CDR3 contains 11 residues. CDR3 coding DNA: TGCAGCGTTGAAGTGGTAAACACCATATATTTT. The encoded protein is CSVEVVNTIYF.

The chain has TRBV2 and TRBJ1-5; D call uncertain. V lost 8 bases, J lost 0 bases, and 14 bases lay in between. Germline V gene lookup returns CDR1 SNHLY and CDR2 FYNNEI. This CDR3 has 15 amino acids. DNA of the CDR3: TGTGCCAGCCGGCGGGTCCGAGATAGCAATCAGCCCCAGCATTTT. Translated, it gives CASRRVRDSNQPQHF.

The chain is built from TRBV19 and TRBJ2-7; 8 bases map to TRBD1. V shed 4 bases and J 1 base; nucleotides not matched to a gene: 6. Looked up from germline, CDR1 is LNHDA and CDR2 is SQIVND (reference sequence). The CDR3 spans 15 residues. The CDR3 region is CASSRGQGASYEQYF. DNA for the CDR3: TGTGCCAGTAGTAGAGGGCAGGGGGCATCCTACGAGCAGTACTTC.

The V gene is TRBV4-1, the J gene TRBJ1-2; 12 nucleotides line up with TRBD1. CDR3 length equals 17 residues. Germline-derived CDR1 and CDR2 are MGHRA and YSYEKL. The J segment lost 4 bases and the V segment lost 0 bases, leaving 6 bases of the junction unmatched. Here the CDR3 reads CASSQDGGQGAGYGYTF. The CDR3 coding sequence is TGCGCCAGCAGCCAAGACGGGGGACAGGGGGCGGGCTATGGCTACACCTTC.

The chain employs TRBV27 and TRBJ2-7, with 8 bases that match TRBD1. V dropped 6 bases and J dropped 6; count of bases not matched to a gene: 16. CDR1 is MNHEY, CDR2 SMNVEV, per germline (reference sequence). This CDR3 region has 16 residues. This CDR3 is CASSYKTGTGEAEQYF. The CDR3 DNA reads as TGTGCCAGCAGCTATAAGACCGGGACAGGCGAGGCCGAGCAGTACTTC.

The genes are TRBV9 and TRBJ1-1, with D hard to call. The CDR3 extends over 16 amino acids. With 3 bases removed from V and 1 base from J, the gap between germline ends came to 16 bases. Germline V CDR1 and CDR2: SGDLS, YYNGEE. The CDR3 protein is CASSAPKLDGNTEAFF. CDR3 nucleotide sequence: TGTGCCAGCAGCGCACCTAAGCTGGACGGGAACACTGAAGCTTTCTTT.